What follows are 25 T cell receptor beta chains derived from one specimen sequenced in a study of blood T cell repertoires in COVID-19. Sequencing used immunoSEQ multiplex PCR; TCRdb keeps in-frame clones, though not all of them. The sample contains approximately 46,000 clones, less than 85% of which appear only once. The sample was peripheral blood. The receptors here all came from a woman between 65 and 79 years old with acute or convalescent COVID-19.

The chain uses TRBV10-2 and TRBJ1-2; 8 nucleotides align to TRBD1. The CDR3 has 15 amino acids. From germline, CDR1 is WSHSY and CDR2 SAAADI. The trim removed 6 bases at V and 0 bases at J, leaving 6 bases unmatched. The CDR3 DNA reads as TGCGCCAGCAGGGCGACAGGGGCAGCTAACTATGGCTACACCTTC. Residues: CASRATGAANYGYTF.

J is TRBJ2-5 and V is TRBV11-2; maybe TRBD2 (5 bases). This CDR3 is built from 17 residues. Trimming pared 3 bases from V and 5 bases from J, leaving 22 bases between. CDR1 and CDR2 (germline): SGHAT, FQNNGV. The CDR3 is CASSLRHRRLSEETQYF. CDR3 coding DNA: TGTGCCAGCAGCTTGCGTCACAGACGACTATCGGAGGAGACCCAGTACTTC. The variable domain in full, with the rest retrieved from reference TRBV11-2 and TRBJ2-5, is EAGVAQSPRYKIIEKRQSVAFWCNPISGHATLYWYQQILGQGPKLLIQFQNNGVVDDSQLPKDRFSAERLKGVDSTLKIQPAKLEDSAVYLCASSLRHRRLSEETQYFGPGTRLLVL.

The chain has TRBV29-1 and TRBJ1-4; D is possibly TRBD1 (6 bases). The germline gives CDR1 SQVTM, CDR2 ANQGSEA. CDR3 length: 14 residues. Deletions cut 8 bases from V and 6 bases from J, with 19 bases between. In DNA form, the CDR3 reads TGCAGCTCCCGGGGGGGGCCGGGAGATGAAAAACTGTTTTTT. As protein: CSSRGGPGDEKLFF.

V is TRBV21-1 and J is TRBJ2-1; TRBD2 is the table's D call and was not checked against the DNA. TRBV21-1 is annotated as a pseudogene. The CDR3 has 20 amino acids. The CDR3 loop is CASSKTTSGTTIRSNNEQFF. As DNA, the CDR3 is TGTGCCAGCAGCAAAACAACTAGCGGGACGACGATCCGGAGTAACAATGAGCAGTTCTTC.

CDR3 in amino acids: CASSIVQGGTDTQYF. CDR3 DNA sequence: TGTGCCAGTAGTATAGTGCAGGGCGGCACAGATACGCAGTATTTT. The chain couples TRBV19 to TRBJ2-3, with D possibly TRBD1 on 5 matching bases. Trimming removed 1 base at V and 1 base at J, with 9 bases between. This CDR3 is built from 15 residues. Germline lookup yields CDR1 LNHDA and CDR2 SQIVND (reference sequence).

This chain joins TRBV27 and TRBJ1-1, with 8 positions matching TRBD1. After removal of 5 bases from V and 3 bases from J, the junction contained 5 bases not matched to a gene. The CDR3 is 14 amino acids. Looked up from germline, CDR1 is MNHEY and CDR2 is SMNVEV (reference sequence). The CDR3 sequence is CASSPSDRDTEAFF. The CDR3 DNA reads TGTGCCAGCAGTCCCTCGGACAGGGACACTGAAGCTTTCTTT.

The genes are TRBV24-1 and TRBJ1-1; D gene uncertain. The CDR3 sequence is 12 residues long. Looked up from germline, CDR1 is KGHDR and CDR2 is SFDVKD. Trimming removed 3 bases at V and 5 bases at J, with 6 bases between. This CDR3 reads CATSDGKTEAFF. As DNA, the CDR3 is TGTGCCACCAGTGATGGCAAGACTGAAGCTTTCTTT.

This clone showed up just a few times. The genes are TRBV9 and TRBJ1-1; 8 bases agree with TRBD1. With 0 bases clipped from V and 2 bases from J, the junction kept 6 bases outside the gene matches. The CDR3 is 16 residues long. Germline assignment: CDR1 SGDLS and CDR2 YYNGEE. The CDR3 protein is CASSVAAGGPNTEAFF. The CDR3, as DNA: TGTGCCAGCAGCGTAGCGGCAGGGGGCCCCAACACTGAAGCTTTCTTT. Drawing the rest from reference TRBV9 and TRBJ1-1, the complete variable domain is DSGVTQTPKHLITATGQRVTLRCSPRSGDLSVYWYQQSLDQGLQFLIQYYNGEERAKGNILERFSAQQFPDLHSELNLSSLELGDSALYFCASSVAAGGPNTEAFFGQGTRLTVV.

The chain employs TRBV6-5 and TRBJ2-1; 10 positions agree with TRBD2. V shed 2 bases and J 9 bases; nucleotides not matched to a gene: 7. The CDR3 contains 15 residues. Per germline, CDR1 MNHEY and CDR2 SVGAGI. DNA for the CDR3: TGTGCCAGCAGTTACGGCCTAGCGGGAGCTAGTGAGCAGTTCTTC. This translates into CASSYGLAGASEQFF.

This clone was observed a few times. The CDR3 nucleotides are TGTGCCAGCAGCTTAGGACTAGCGGGAGGGCAAACGGGCTACAATGAGCAGTTCTTC. Encoded protein: CASSLGLAGGQTGYNEQFF. The chain carries TRBV7-2 and TRBJ2-1, with TRBD2 identical over 14 bases. In germline, CDR1 is SGHTA, CDR2 FQGNSA. The CDR3 has 19 residues. V lost 1 base, J lost 3 bases, and 8 bases stayed unmatched.

Here the CDR3 DNA reads TGTTGGTCAGGGTTCTTCATCCGGCCCCAGCATTTT. It codes for CWSGFFIRPQHF. The V gene is TRBV7-4, the J gene TRBJ1-5; a weak D match, TRBD1 (5 bases). This CDR3 has 12 residues. The germline V gene has CDR1 SGHVT and CDR2 SQSDAQ.

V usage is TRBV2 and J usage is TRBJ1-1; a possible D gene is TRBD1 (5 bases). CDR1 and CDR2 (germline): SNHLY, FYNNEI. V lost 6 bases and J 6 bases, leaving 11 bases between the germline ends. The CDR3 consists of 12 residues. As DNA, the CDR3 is TGTGCCAGCAGAGCAGGGCAGTCTGAAGCTTTCTTT. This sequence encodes CASRAGQSEAFF.

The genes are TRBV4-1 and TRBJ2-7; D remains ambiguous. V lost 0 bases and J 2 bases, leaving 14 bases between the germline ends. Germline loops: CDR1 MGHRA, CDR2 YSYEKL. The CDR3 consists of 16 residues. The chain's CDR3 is CASSQDYSQRTYEQYF. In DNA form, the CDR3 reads TGCGCCAGCAGCCAAGATTATAGTCAGCGAACCTACGAGCAGTACTTC.

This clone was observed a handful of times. In DNA form, the CDR3 reads TGTGCCAGCAGCCCTCGAGAGTGGGGAGAACAGCCCCAGCATTTT. Protein: CASSPREWGEQPQHF. The chain carries TRBV14 and TRBJ1-5, with D unclear. The germline V and J ends were trimmed by 4 bases and 7 bases, with 17 bases remaining between them. The CDR3 has 15 amino acids. The V gene's germline CDR1 is SGHDN and CDR2 FVKESK.

In nucleotides, the CDR3 is TGTGCCAGCAGACTAGCGGGAGGGTCGCACGAGCAGTACTTC. Protein: CASRLAGGSHEQYF. The rearrangement links TRBV6-5 to TRBJ2-7; TRBD2 agrees at 13 bases. This CDR3 has 14 amino acids. Germline V gives CDR1 MNHEY, CDR2 SVGAGI. Losses at the gene ends were 6 bases for V and 5 bases for J; bases not matched to a gene: 4.

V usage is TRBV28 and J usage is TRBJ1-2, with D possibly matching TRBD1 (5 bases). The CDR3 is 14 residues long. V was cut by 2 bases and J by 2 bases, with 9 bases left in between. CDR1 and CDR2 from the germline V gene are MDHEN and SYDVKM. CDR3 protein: CASSLGAGNYGYTF. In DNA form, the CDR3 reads TGTGCCAGCAGTTTAGGTGCAGGGAACTATGGCTACACCTTC.

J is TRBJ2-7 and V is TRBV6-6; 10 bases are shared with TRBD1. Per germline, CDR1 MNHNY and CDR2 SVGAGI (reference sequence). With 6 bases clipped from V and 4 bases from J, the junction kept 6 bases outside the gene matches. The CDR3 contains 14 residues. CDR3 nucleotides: TGTGCCAGCAGGACCGGGACAGGGGTGTACGAGCAGTACTTC. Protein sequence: CASRTGTGVYEQYF.

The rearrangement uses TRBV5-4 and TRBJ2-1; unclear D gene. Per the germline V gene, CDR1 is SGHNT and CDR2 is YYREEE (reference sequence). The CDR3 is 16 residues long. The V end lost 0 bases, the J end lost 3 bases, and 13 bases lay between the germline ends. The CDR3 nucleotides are TGTGCCAGCAGCTTGGCCTCTACCCGATACTACAATGAGCAGTTCTTC. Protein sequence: CASSLASTRYYNEQFF.

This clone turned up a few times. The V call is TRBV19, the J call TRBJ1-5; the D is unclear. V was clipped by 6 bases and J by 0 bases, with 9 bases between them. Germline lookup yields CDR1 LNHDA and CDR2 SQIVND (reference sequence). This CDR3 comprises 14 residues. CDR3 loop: CASSRGSSNQPQHF. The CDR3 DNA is TGTGCCAGTAGCCGTGGGAGTAGCAATCAGCCCCAGCATTTT.

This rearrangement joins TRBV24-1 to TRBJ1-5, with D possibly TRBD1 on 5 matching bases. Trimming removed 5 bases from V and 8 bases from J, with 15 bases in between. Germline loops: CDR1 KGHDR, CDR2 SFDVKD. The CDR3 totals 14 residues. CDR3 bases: TGTGCCACCAGTGGCGGCGGCCAGGGTGAGCCCCAGCATTTT. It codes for CATSGGGQGEPQHF.

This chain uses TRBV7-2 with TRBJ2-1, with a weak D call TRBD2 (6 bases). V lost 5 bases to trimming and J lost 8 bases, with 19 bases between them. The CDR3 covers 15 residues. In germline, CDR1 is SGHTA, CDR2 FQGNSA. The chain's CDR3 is CASSPVRGGEDEQFF. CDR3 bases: TGTGCCAGCAGCCCGGTCCGCGGAGGGGAAGATGAGCAGTTCTTC.

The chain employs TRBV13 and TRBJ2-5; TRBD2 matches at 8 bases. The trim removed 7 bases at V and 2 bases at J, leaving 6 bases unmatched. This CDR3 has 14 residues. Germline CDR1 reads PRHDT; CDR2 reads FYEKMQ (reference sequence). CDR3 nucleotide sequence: TGTGCCAGCATCCTAACGGGGGGGCAAGAGACCCAGTACTTC. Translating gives CASILTGGQETQYF.

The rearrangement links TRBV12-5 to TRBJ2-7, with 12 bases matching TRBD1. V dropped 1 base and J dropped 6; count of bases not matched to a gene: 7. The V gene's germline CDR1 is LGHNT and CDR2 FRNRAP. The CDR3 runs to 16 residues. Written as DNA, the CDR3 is TGTGCTAGTGGTTTGGGTAGGGGACAGGGGGCTTCCGAGCAGTACTTC. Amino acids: CASGLGRGQGASEQYF.

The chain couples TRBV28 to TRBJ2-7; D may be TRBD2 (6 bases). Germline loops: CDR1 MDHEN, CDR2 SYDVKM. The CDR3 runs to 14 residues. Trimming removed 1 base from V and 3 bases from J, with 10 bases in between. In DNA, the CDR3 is TGTGCCAGCAGTTTATCCGGGGGAAACTACGAGCAGTACTTC. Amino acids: CASSLSGGNYEQYF.

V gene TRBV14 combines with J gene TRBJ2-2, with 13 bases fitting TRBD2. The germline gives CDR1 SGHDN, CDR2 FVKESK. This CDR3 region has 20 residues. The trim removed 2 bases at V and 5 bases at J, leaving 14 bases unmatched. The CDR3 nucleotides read TGTGCCAGCAGCCAAACGCACCAAGGACTAGCGGGAGTAGAGACCGGGGAGCTGTTTTTT. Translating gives CASSQTHQGLAGVETGELFF.